This T cell receptor (beta chain) was sequenced in a study of blood T cell repertoires in COVID-19. Across the whole study: Some COVID-19 samples were acute and others convalescent; all came from the United States, Italy and Spain. T cells, B-cell-depleted T cells, or PBMCs supplied cDNA or gDNA.

Trimming left V 2 bases short and J 4 bases short, with 14 bases between. Germline CDR1 MNHEY, CDR2 SVGEGT. CDR3 length: 15 residues. The method was immunoSEQ multiplex PCR; TCRdb's version includes in-frame clones alone and lacks a portion of them. The sample holds fewer than 350,000 clones, over 75% seen once. The TCR was taken from a woman aged 50 to 65 who had recovered from COVID-19. The chain employs TRBV6-2 or TRBV6-3 and TRBJ1-1, with a tentative D call TRBD1 (6 bases). The specimen sequenced was peripheral blood. The CDR3 loop is CASSYLQGGGTEAFF. The CDR3 nucleotides read TGTGCCAGCAGTTACCTCCAGGGAGGGGGCACTGAAGCTTTCTTT.